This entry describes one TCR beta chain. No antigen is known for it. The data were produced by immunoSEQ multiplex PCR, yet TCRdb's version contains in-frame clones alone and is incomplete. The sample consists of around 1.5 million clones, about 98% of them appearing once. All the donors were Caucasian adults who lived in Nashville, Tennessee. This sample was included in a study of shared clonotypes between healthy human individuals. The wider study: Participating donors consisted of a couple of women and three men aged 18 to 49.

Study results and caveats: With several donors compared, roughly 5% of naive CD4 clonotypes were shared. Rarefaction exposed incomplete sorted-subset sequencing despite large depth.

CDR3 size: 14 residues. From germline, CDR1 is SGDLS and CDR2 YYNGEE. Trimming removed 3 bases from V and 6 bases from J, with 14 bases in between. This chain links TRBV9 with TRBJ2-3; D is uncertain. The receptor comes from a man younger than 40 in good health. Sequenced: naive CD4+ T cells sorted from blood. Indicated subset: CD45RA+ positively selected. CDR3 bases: TGTGCCAGCAGCGAACGACTTAGTCGGGATACGCAGTATTTT. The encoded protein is CASSERLSRDTQYF. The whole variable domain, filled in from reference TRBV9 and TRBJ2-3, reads DSGVTQTPKHLITATGQRVTLRCSPRSGDLSVYWYQQSLDQGLQFLIQYYNGEERAKGNILERFSAQQFPDLHSELNLSSLELGDSALYFCASSERLSRDTQYFGPGTRLTVL.